This T cell receptor (beta chain) stems from a study of T cell responses to AZD1222 COVID-19 vaccine. Broader study findings: Donors in the cohort were predominantly white British and more often female, and clonal diversity was possibly underestimated. Breadth and depth of Spike-specific TCRs rose after two AZD1222 doses.

This clone was detected once. The antigen is not known. Germline CDR1 LGHDT, CDR2 YNNKEL (reference sequence). V dropped 0 bases and J dropped 6 bases, with 6 bases sitting between them. This CDR3 has 12 residues. TCRdb keeps only in-frame clones here, not all; method: immunoSEQ multiplex PCR. Seen here are about 180,000 clones, about 93% observed once, and the top ten hold approximately 0.98%. The origin of this receptor is an adult who received the MenACWY meningococcal vaccine as a control. This material consisted of peripheral blood, taken 28 days after the second dose of the MenACWY control vaccine. The V call is TRBV3-1 (or the pseudogene TRBV3-2), the J call TRBJ2-7; D tentatively fits TRBD1 or TRBD2 (5 bases each). The CDR3 DNA is TGTGCCAGCAGCCAAGAGGGGGTCGAGCAGTACTTC. It translates to CASSQEGVEQYF.